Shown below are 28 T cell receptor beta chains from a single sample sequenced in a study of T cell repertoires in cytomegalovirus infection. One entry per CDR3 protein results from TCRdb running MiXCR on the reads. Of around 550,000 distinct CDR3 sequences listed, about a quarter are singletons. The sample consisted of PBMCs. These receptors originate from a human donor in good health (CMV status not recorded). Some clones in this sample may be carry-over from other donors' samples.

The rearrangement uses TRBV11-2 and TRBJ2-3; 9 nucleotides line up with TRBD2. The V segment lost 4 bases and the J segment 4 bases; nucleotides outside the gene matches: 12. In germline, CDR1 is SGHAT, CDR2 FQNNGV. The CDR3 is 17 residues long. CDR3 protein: CASSWRGGGRAADTQYF. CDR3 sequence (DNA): TGTGCCAGCAGCTGGCGGGGAGGCGGGAGGGCCGCAGATACGCAGTATTTT.

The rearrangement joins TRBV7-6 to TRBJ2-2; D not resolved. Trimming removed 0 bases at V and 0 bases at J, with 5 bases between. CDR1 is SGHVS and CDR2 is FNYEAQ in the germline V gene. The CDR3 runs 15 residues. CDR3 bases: TGTGCCAGCAGCTTAGCAGCTACGAACACCGGGGAGCTGTTTTTT. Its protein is CASSLAATNTGELFF.

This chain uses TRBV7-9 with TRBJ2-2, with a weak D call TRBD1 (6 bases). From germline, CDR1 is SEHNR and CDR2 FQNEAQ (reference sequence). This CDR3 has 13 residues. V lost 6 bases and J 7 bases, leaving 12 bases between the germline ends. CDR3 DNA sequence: TGTGCCAGCAGGGACACAGGGCTCGGGGAGCTGTTTTTT. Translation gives CASRDTGLGELFF.

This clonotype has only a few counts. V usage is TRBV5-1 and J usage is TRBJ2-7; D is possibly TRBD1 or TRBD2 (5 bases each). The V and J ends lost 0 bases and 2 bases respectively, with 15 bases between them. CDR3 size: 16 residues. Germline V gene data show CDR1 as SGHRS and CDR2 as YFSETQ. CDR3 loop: CASSLGFGDHTYEQYF. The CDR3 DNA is TGCGCCAGCAGCTTGGGCTTTGGGGACCACACCTACGAGCAGTACTTC.

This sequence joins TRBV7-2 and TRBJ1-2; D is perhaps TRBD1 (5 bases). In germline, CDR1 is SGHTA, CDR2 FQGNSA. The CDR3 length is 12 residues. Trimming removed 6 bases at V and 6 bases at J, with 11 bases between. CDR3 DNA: TGTGCCAGCAGTGGAAACAGGAATGGCTACACCTTC. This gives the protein CASSGNRNGYTF. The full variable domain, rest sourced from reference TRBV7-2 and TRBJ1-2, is GAGVSQSPSNKVTEKGKDVELRCDPISGHTALYWYRQSLGQGLEFLIYFQGNSAPDKSGLPSDRFSAERTGGSVSTLTIQRTQQEDSAVYLCASSGNRNGYTFGSGTRLTVV.

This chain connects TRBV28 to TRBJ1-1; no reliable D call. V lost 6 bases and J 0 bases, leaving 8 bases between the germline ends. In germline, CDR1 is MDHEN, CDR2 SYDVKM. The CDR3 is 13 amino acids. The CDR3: CASRIQLNTEAFF. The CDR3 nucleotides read TGTGCCAGCAGAATACAGCTGAACACTGAAGCTTTCTTT. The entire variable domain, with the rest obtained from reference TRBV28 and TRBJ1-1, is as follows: DVKVTQSSRYLVKRTGEKVFLECVQDMDHENMFWYRQDPGLGLRLIYFSYDVKMKEKGDIPEGYSVSREKKERFSLILESASTNQTSMYLCASRIQLNTEAFFGQGTRLTVV.

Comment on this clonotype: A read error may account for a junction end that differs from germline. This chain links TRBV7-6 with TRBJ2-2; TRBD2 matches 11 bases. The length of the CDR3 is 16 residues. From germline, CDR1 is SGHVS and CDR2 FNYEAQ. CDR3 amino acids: CASSDTSGRSTGELFF. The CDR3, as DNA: TGTGCTAGCAGCGACACTAGCGGGAGATCCACCGGGGAGCTGTTTTTT.

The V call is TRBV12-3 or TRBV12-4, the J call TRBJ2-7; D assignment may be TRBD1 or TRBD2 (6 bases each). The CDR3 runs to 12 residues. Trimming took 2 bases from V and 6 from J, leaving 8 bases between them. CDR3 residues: CASSLRGAEQYF. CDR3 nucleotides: TGTGCCAGCAGTTTAAGGGGGGCCGAGCAGTACTTC.

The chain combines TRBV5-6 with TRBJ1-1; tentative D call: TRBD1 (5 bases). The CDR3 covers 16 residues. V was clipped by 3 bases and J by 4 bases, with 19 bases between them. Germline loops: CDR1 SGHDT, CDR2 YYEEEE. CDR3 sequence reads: CASSSTKGRGGTEAFF. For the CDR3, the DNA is TGTGCCAGCAGCTCTACCAAGGGGAGGGGTGGCACTGAAGCTTTCTTT.

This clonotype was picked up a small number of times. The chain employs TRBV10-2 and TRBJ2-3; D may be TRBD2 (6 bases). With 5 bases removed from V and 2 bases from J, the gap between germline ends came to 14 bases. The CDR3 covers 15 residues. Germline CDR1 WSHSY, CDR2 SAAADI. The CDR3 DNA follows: TGCGCCAGCAGTATTAGCGGACAACTCACAGATACGCAGTATTTT. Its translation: CASSISGQLTDTQYF.

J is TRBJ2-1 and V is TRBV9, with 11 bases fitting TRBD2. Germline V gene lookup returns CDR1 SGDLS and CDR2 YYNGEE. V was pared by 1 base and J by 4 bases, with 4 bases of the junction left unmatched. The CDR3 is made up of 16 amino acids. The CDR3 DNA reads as TGTGCCAGCAGCGTACTAACTAGCGGGGGTTACAATGAGCAGTTCTTC. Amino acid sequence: CASSVLTSGGYNEQFF.

Here the CDR3 DNA reads TGCAGTGCTAGAGATCTCAGGGGCCGTAACAATGAGCAGTTCTTC. Residues: CSARDLRGRNNEQFF. The chain recombines TRBV20-1 with TRBJ2-1; possibly TRBD1 for D (6 bases). Trimming left V 0 bases short and J 5 bases short, with 14 bases between. This CDR3 is built from 15 residues. Germline V lookup: CDR1 DFQATT, CDR2 SNEGSKA (reference sequence).

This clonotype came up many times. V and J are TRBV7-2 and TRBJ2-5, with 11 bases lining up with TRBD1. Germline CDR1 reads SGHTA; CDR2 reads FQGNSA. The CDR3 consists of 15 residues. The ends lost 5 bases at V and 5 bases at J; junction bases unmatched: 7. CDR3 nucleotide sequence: TGTGCCAGCAGCCTGGACAGGGGGCGATGGGAGACCCAGTACTTC. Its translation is CASSLDRGRWETQYF.

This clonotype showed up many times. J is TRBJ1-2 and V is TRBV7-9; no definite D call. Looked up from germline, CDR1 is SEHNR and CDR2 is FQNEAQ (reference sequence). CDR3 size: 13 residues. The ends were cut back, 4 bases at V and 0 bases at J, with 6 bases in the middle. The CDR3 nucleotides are TGTGCCAGCAGCTCGAACTCTAACTATGGCTACACCTTC. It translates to CASSSNSNYGYTF.

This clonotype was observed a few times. Here the CDR3 DNA reads TGTGCCAGCAGCTTAGTACAGGACACAAAAGAGACCCAGTACTTC. The encoded protein is CASSLVQDTKETQYF. The rearrangement links TRBV7-9 to TRBJ2-5; D may be TRBD1 (5 bases). This CDR3 is built from 15 residues. V was shortened by 1 base and J by 3 bases, with 12 bases between the two germline ends. Germline V CDR1 and CDR2: SEHNR, FQNEAQ (reference sequence). The full variable domain, completed using reference TRBV7-9 and TRBJ2-5, is DTGVSQNPRHKITKRGQNVTFRCDPISEHNRLYWYRQTLGQGPEFLTYFQNEAQLEKSRLLSDRFSAERPKGSFSTLEIQRTEQGDSAMYLCASSLVQDTKETQYFGPGTRLLVL.

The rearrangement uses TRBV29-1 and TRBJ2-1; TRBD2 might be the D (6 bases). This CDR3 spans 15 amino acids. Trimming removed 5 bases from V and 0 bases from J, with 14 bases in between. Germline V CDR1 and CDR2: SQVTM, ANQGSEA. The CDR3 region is CSVHFSGSSYNEQFF. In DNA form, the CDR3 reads TGCAGCGTTCATTTTAGCGGCAGCTCCTACAATGAGCAGTTCTTC.

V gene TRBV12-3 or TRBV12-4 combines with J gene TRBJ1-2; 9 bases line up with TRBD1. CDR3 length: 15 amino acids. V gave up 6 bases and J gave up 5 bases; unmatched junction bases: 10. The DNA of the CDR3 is TGTGCCAGCAGACCCAGAGACAGGGGGTTATATGGCTACACCTTC. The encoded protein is CASRPRDRGLYGYTF.

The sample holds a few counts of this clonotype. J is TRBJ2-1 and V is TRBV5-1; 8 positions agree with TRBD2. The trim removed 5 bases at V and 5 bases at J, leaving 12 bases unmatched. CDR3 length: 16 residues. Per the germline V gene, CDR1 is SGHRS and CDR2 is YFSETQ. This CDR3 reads CASRDAGGPLHNEQFF. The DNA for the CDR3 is TGCGCCAGCAGAGACGCGGGAGGCCCCCTGCACAATGAGCAGTTCTTC.

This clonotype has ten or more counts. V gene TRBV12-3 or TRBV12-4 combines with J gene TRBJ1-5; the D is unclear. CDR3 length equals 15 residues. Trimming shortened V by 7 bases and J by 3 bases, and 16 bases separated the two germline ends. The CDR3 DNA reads TGTGCCAGCACCCGCGGACGGACTAACAATCAGCCCCAGCATTTT. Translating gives CASTRGRTNNQPQHF.

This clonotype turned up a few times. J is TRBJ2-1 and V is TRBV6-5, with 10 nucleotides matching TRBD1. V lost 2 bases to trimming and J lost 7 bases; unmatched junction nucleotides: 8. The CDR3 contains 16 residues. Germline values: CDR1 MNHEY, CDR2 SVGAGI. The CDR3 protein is CASSYVRDRGGNEQFF. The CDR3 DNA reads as TGTGCCAGCAGTTACGTCCGGGACAGGGGAGGAAATGAGCAGTTCTTC.

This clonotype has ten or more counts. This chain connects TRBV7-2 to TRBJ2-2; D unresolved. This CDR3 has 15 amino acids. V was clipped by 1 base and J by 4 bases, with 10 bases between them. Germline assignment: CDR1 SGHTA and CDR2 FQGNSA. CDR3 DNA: TGTGCCAGCAGCTTAGGGACCGATCTCACCGGGGAGCTGTTTTTT. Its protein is CASSLGTDLTGELFF.

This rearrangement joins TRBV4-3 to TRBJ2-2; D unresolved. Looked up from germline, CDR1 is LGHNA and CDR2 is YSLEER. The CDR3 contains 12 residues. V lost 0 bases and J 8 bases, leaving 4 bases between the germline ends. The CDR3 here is CASSQDRGELFF. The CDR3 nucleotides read TGCGCCAGCAGCCAAGATCGGGGGGAGCTGTTTTTT.

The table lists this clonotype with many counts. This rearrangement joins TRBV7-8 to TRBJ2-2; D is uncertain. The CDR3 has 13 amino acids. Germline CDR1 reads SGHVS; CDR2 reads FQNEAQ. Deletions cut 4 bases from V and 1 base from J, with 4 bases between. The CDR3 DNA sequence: TGTGCCAGCAGCTGGCGGAACACCGGGGAGCTGTTTTTT. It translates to CASSWRNTGELFF.

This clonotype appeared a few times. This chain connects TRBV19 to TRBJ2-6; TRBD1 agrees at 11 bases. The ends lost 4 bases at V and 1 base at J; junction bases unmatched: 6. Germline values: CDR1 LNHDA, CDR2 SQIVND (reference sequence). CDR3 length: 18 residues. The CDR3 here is CASSTGGQGESGANVLTF. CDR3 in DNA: TGTGCCAGTAGTACGGGGGGACAGGGGGAATCTGGGGCCAACGTCCTGACTTTC.

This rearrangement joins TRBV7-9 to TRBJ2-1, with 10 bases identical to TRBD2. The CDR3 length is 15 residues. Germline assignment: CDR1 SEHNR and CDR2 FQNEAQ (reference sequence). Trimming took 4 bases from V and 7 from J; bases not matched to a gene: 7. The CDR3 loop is CASSSSGREVNEQFF. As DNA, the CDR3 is TGTGCCAGCAGCTCCAGCGGGAGGGAGGTAAATGAGCAGTTCTTC.

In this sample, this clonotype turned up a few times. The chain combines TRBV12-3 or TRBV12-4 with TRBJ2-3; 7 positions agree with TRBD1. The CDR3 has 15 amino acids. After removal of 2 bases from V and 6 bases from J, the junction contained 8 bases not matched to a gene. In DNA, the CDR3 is TGTGCCAGCAGTTTAACCCCAGGGGGTCTGGATACGCAGTATTTT. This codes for CASSLTPGGLDTQYF.

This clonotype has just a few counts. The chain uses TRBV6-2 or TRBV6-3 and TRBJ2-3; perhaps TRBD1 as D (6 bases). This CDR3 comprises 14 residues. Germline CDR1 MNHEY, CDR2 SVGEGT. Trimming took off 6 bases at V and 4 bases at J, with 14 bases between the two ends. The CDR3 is CASSPQTGADTQYF. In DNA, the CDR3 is TGTGCCAGCAGCCCCCAGACAGGCGCAGATACGCAGTATTTT.

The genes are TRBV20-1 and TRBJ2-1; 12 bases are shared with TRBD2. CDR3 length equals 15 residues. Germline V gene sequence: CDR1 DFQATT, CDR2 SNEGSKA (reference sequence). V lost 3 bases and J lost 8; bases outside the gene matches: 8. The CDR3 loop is CSARLTSGSHHEQFF. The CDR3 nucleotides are TGCAGTGCTAGGCTGACTAGCGGGAGTCACCATGAGCAGTTCTTC.